The rows below give T cell receptor beta chains drawn from one sample of a study of response to subunit inactivated influenza vaccine. Each CDR3 protein gets one entry after TCRdb re-called the RT-PCR reads with MiXCR. Of more than 400,000 distinct CDR3 sequences in the sample, more than 7% were seen once. Sequencing was performed on PBMCs from blood, taken less than 25 months after vaccination. The receptors stem from a man between 50 and 69 years old who received an inactivated influenza vaccine. Both conserved end residues are trimmed from each CDR3. Part of the rows lack a size; the others show once, few, many or a class for expanded clones.

clone size	J gene	CDR3 length	V gene	CDR3 protein
NA	TRBJ2-1	15	TRBV5-1	ASSLESGREGQNEQF
NA	TRBJ2-1	12	TRBV7-3	ASSSTGGSYEQF
few	TRBJ1-4	14	TRBV3-1	ASSQDRAAVNEKLF
NA	TRBJ2-3	12	TRBV5-1	ASSEGPVTDTQY
many	TRBJ1-2	9	TRBV29-1	SVVTNYGYT
NA	TRBJ2-3	12	TRBV12-3/TRBV12-4	ASSLAGGPGAQY
many	TRBJ2-2	14	TRBV5-1	ASSFPRVAGTGELF
NA	TRBJ2-2	10	TRBV12-5	ATSRDTGELF
NA	TRBJ2-3	15	TRBV12-3/TRBV12-4	ASSVHSRGALTDTQY
NA	TRBJ2-7	10	TRBV2	ASSPNLYEQY
NA	TRBJ2-7	13	TRBV5-1	ASSSGPGLDYEQY
few	TRBJ2-7	9	TRBV29-1	SVEVDGNKL
many	TRBJ2-1	13	TRBV7-9	ASTSSGATYNEQF
few	TRBJ1-5	15	TRBV23-1	ASSQSEGRVGLEPQH
many	TRBJ2-7	11	TRBV6-2/TRBV6-3	ASSLTYSYEQY
few	TRBJ2-7	11	TRBV7-2	ASSIGTEYEQY
few	TRBJ2-1	14	TRBV11-1	ASSLREPNPYNEQF
NA	TRBJ2-2	14	TRBV28	ASYLYSGGASGELF
NA	TRBJ2-7	14	TRBV6-2/TRBV6-3	ASSYSTRAGANEQY
NA	TRBJ1-4	12	TRBV7-8	ASSGDRTNEKLF
many	TRBJ2-7	10	TRBV5-1	ASSLVGYEQY
NA	TRBJ2-7	13	TRBV12-3/TRBV12-4	ASTSSGQGRYEQY
few	TRBJ1-4	14	TRBV12-3/TRBV12-4	ASSLGGSLRNEKLF
NA	TRBJ2-7	10	TRBV20-1	SARMQAYEQY
few	TRBJ2-2	15	TRBV12-3/TRBV12-4	ASSVNTGGFDTGELF
many	TRBJ2-3	13	TRBV20-1	SARRAVTSTDTQY
many	TRBJ2-7	13	TRBV20-1	SARDIGQGFYEQY